This T cell receptor (beta chain) was observed in a study of blood T cell repertoires in COVID-19. Background on the study: COVID-19 samples, acute and convalescent, were from the United States, Italy and Spain.

As originally analysed: Reference gene primer amplification gave estimated nucleated cell counts. Assay: immunoSEQ multiplex PCR; the TCRdb copy retains only in-frame clones and omits some. The V and J calls and the clone size are those of that table, but D and trimming were determined from the DNA. The repertoire holds some 130,000 clones, with approximately 82% as singletons. CDR1 is SGHTA and CDR2 is FQGNSA in the germline V gene. The CDR3 is 12 amino acids. Trimming shortened V by 0 bases and J by 11 bases, and 10 bases separated the two germline ends. The clonotype was recovered from a man between 60 and 75 years old who had recovered from COVID-19. This rearrangement joins TRBV7-2 to TRBJ1-1; D uncertain. What was sequenced was peripheral blood. The CDR3, as DNA: TGTGCCAGCAGCTTAGCCTTTGCACGGGCTTTCTTT. Translated: CASSLAFARAFF.